Listed here are 13 T cell receptor beta chains from one sample, sequenced in a study of cytomegalovirus exposure and HLA in healthy donors. The PCR employed 60 Vbeta primers together with 13 Jbeta primers. Clones were sequenced by immunoSEQ multiplex PCR, and TCRdb holds only the in-frame ones, with some missing. The sample holds some 150,000 clones; 70% to 80% are singletons and the top ten take less than 8.5%. Sequenced: PBMCs. The source is a man aged 30 to 45 in good health and CMV-seropositive.

In DNA form, the CDR3 reads TGTGCCAGCAGTTTAGACAGGATTCCGAACACCGGGGAGCTGTTTTTT. It specifies CASSLDRIPNTGELFF. The genes are TRBV27 and TRBJ2-2; tentative D call: TRBD1 (6 bases). V lost 2 bases and J lost 0, with 10 bases in between. The CDR3 length is 16 residues. CDR1 is MNHEY and CDR2 is SMNVEV in the germline V gene (reference sequence).

The rearrangement links TRBV30 to TRBJ2-3; the match to TRBD2 covers 14 bases. V was pared by 0 bases and J by 0 bases, with 5 bases of the junction left unmatched. Per germline, CDR1 GTSNPN and CDR2 SVGIG (reference sequence). The CDR3 has 18 residues. The CDR3 is CAWSVRTSGGPSTDTQYF. CDR3 in DNA: TGTGCCTGGAGTGTAAGGACTAGCGGGGGGCCTAGCACAGATACGCAGTATTTT.

A few counts support this clone. V gene TRBV2 combines with J gene TRBJ2-5; 7 bases agree with TRBD1. The J call is doubtful: the DNA matches TRBJ2-7 better. Germline CDR1 is SNHLY and CDR2 is FYNNEI. This CDR3 comprises 13 residues. The CDR3 region is CASSVGQSYEQYF. In nucleotides, the CDR3 is TGTGCCAGCAGCGTGGGACAGTCCTACGAGCAGTACTTC.

The V gene is TRBV7-8, the J gene TRBJ2-7; TRBD1 is a possible D gene (6 bases). CDR1 and CDR2 (germline): SGHVS, FQNEAQ. Between the trimmed V and J ends, which lost 5 bases and 0 bases, there was a span of 11 bases. The CDR3 totals 14 residues. CDR3: CASSLDRNSYEQYF. The DNA for the CDR3 is TGTGCCAGCAGCCTTGACAGGAACTCCTACGAGCAGTACTTC.

This chain uses TRBV7-3 with TRBJ1-2; the D gene is possibly TRBD1 (5 bases). Germline values: CDR1 SGHTA, CDR2 FQGTGA. CDR3 length: 14 residues. Between the trimmed V and J ends, which lost 2 bases and 6 bases, there was a span of 13 bases. The CDR3 loop reads CASSLLSGGDGYTF. The CDR3 region has the DNA TGTGCCAGCAGCTTATTATCCGGGGGAGATGGCTACACCTTC.

This chain uses TRBV27 with TRBJ1-1; 8 nucleotides match TRBD1. The germline CDR1 and CDR2 sequences are MNHEY and SMNVEV (reference sequence). The CDR3 consists of 16 residues. J lost 4 bases, V lost 2 bases, and 9 bases had no gene match. CDR3 nucleotide sequence: TGTGCCAGCAGTTTACTCAGCAGGGGGCGGGTCACTGAAGCTTTCTTT. Translation gives CASSLLSRGRVTEAFF.

The chain couples TRBV7-9 to TRBJ2-7; no clear D gene. Germline-derived CDR1 and CDR2 are SEHNR and FQNEAQ (reference sequence). The CDR3 totals 13 residues. Trimming stripped 0 bases from V and 2 bases from J, with 5 bases between. CDR3 sequence reads: CASSLAPAYEQYF. The CDR3 nucleotides read TGTGCCAGCAGCTTAGCCCCAGCCTACGAGCAGTACTTC.

The CDR3 DNA sequence: TGTGCCAGCAGCTTGAGTAGCTCAACGGCGGGCCCTTCCTACGAGCAGTACTTC. Amino acids: CASSLSSSTAGPSYEQYF. The chain uses TRBV7-9 and TRBJ2-7; the D gene is possibly TRBD2 (5 bases). Per germline, CDR1 SEHNR and CDR2 FQNEAQ (reference sequence). CDR3 size: 18 residues. V lost 3 bases to trimming and J lost 1 base, with 22 bases between them.

In its sample, this clone was seen once. The genes are TRBV6-6 and TRBJ2-7; a possible D gene is TRBD1 (5 bases). The germline gives CDR1 MNHNY, CDR2 SVGAGI (reference sequence). V was clipped by 5 bases and J by 4 bases, with 15 bases between them. The CDR3 contains 14 residues. The CDR3 DNA reads TGTGCCAGCAGTACCCGACAGTCGACTTACGAGCAGTACTTC. This codes for CASSTRQSTYEQYF.

The chain couples TRBV5-6 to TRBJ1-5; 11 bases map to TRBD1. J gave up 0 bases and V 4 bases, and 12 bases lay outside the gene matches. There are 19 residues in the CDR3. CDR1 is SGHDT, CDR2 YYEEEE, per germline. The CDR3 is CASSPYGQGAWGSNQPQHF. The CDR3 coding sequence is TGTGCCAGCAGCCCGTACGGACAGGGGGCATGGGGTAGCAATCAGCCCCAGCATTTT.

V usage is TRBV5-6 and J usage is TRBJ2-3, with D tentatively TRBD1 (7 bases). Trimming took off 0 bases at V and 5 bases at J, with 13 bases between the two ends. Germline CDR1 and CDR2: SGHDT and YYEEEE. The CDR3 consists of 15 residues. This CDR3 reads CASSLAGTAGDTQYF. The CDR3 nucleotides are TGTGCCAGCAGCTTGGCCGGGACAGCGGGAGATACGCAGTATTTT.

This sequence joins TRBV28 and TRBJ2-5; 9 positions match TRBD2. The V gene end was trimmed by 6 bases and the J gene end by 0 bases; junction bases not matched to a gene: 8. This CDR3 comprises 16 residues. Germline CDR1 and CDR2: MDHEN and SYDVKM. The CDR3: CASSTPASGDQETQYF. CDR3 coding DNA: TGTGCCAGCAGCACGCCGGCTAGCGGGGACCAAGAGACCCAGTACTTC.

The chain recombines TRBV28 with TRBJ1-1, with no clear D. There are 15 residues in the CDR3. Germline-derived CDR1 and CDR2 are MDHEN and SYDVKM. Trimming took 2 bases from V and 0 from J, leaving 10 bases between them. In DNA, the CDR3 is TGTGCCAGCAGTTTACCCGGGATCATGAACACTGAAGCTTTCTTT. This sequence encodes CASSLPGIMNTEAFF.